This T cell receptor beta chain was identified during a study of T cell responses to AZD1222 COVID-19 vaccine. Study results and limitations: Donors were largely white British and mainly female; clonal diversity was possibly underestimated. Spike-wide coverage was observed for vaccine-associated CD4 TCRs, with dominant responses at 160-218 and 743-854.

Germline CDR1 SGHTA, CDR2 FQGTGA. Unmatched junction bases numbered 8, after V lost 5 bases and J lost 6 bases. The CDR3 is 15 residues long. Of note for this clone: What it binds is unknown.

Method: immunoSEQ multiplex PCR; TCRdb's copy keeps in-frame clones and lacks some. The table has around 80,000 clones, approximately 90% seen once. Samples with a second dose at about 4 or about 12 weeks were pooled together. The chain joins TRBV7-3 to TRBJ2-1; 9 bases agree with TRBD2. This receptor was obtained from an adult who received the AZD1222 COVID-19 vaccine. Sequenced material: peripheral blood, taken 28 days after the second AZD1222 dose. The CDR3 loop is CASSLVSSGSNEQFF. CDR3 sequence (DNA): TGTGCCAGCAGCCTGGTGAGTAGCGGGAGCAATGAGCAGTTCTTC. Combining the CDR3 with reference TRBV7-3 and TRBJ2-1 gives the whole variable domain GAGVSQTPSNKVTEKGKYVELRCDPISGHTALYWYRQSLGQGPEFLIYFQGTGAADDSGLPNDRFFAVRPEGSVSTLKIQRTERGDSAVYLCASSLVSSGSNEQFFGPGTRLTVL.